Each of the 24 T cell receptor beta chains below was sequenced from the same sample in a study of identical twins. TCRdb reanalysed the 5' RACE reads using MiXCR and keeps one entry per CDR3 protein. The profile shows about 900,000 distinct CDR3 sequences, 9% to 15% of them singletons. The same sample was also studied in work on yellow fever vaccine responses in identical twins.

Sequenced material: PBMCs. The receptors were sampled from a woman under 30 in good health.

In its sample, this clonotype was seen many times. The chain combines TRBV7-2 with TRBJ1-1; D gene unclear. V lost 1 base to trimming and J lost 2 bases, with 8 bases between them. The CDR3 has 14 amino acids. In germline, CDR1 is SGHTA, CDR2 FQGNSA. Written as DNA, the CDR3 is TGTGCCAGCAGCTTAGATTGGCTAAACACTGAAGCTTTCTTT. It is translated as CASSLDWLNTEAFF.

The sample holds a few counts of this clonotype. V gene TRBV27 combines with J gene TRBJ2-1; 8 nucleotides align to TRBD2. CDR3 length equals 16 residues. Germline loops: CDR1 MNHEY, CDR2 SMNVEV (reference sequence). V lost 0 bases and J lost 7; bases outside the gene matches: 8. As DNA, the CDR3 is TGTGCCAGCAGTTTATCCCGAGCGGGAGTTGAGAATGAGCAGTTCTTC. This translates into CASSLSRAGVENEQFF.

The chain couples TRBV12-3 or TRBV12-4 to TRBJ2-2; D ambiguous. Trimming took off 8 bases at V and 4 bases at J, with 8 bases between the two ends. The CDR3 is made up of 12 amino acids. CDR3 bases: TGTGCCAGCGGGCAGGTCACCGGGGAGCTGTTTTTT. Protein: CASGQVTGELFF.

This clonotype was seen a handful of times. V usage is TRBV6-5 and J usage is TRBJ2-5; D remains ambiguous. The germline gives CDR1 MNHEY, CDR2 SVGAGI. This CDR3 is built from 14 residues. Between the trimmed V and J ends, which lost 2 bases and 1 base, there was a span of 8 bases. This CDR3 is CASSYVGLQETQYF. CDR3 sequence (DNA): TGTGCCAGCAGTTACGTTGGTCTCCAAGAGACCCAGTACTTC.

A few counts support this clonotype. The chain is built from TRBV2 and TRBJ2-3; no clear D. The V gene lost 4 bases and the J gene lost 5 bases, with 10 bases spanning the gap. The CDR3 extends over 13 amino acids. The germline V gene encodes CDR1 SNHLY and CDR2 FYNNEI. CDR3 loop: CASSGPERDTQYF. CDR3 DNA sequence: TGTGCCAGCAGTGGCCCAGAACGAGATACGCAGTATTTT.

In this sample, this clonotype turned up a few times. J is TRBJ2-6 and V is TRBV27; D is unclear. The CDR3 loop spans 15 amino acids. The V and J ends lost 5 bases and 4 bases respectively, with 12 bases between them. Germline assignment: CDR1 MNHEY and CDR2 SMNVEV (reference sequence). The CDR3 is CASSPGPSGANVLTF. The CDR3 nucleotides read TGTGCCAGCAGTCCCGGCCCCTCCGGGGCCAACGTCCTGACTTTC. The complete variable domain, with remaining parts taken from reference TRBV27 and TRBJ2-6, reads EAQVTQNPRYLITVTGKKLTVTCSQNMNHEYMSWYRQDPGLGLRQIYYSMNVEVTDKGDVPEGYKVSRKEKRNFPLILESPSPNQTSLYFCASSPGPSGANVLTFGAGSRLTVL.

CDR3: CASSPKGTSGRPNEQFF. The CDR3 DNA reads as TGTGCCAGCTCTCCGAAGGGGACTAGCGGGAGGCCCAATGAGCAGTTCTTC. V and J are TRBV18 and TRBJ2-1, with 15 nucleotides matching TRBD2. J lost 6 bases, V lost 6 bases, and 9 bases had no gene match. This CDR3 region has 17 residues. Germline CDR1 and CDR2: KGHSH and LQKENI.

The rearrangement uses TRBV6-1 and TRBJ2-1; D not resolved. Germline V gene lookup returns CDR1 MNHNS and CDR2 SASEGT. The CDR3 contains 14 residues. Trimming left V 1 base short and J 3 bases short, with 7 bases between. In nucleotides, the CDR3 is TGTGCCAGCAGTGAAGGGGGATACTACAATGAGCAGTTCTTC. Amino acid sequence: CASSEGGYYNEQFF.

The chain joins TRBV29-1 to TRBJ2-5; no reliable D call. In germline, CDR1 is SQVTM, CDR2 ANQGSEA. The ends were cut back, 3 bases at V and 2 bases at J, with 10 bases in the middle. This CDR3 region has 13 residues. The CDR3: CSVEARRQETQYF. DNA of the CDR3: TGCAGCGTTGAGGCCCGGCGTCAAGAGACCCAGTACTTC.

The CDR3: CASRTLDQGETQYF. The CDR3 DNA sequence: TGTGCCAGCAGGACCTTGGATCAGGGAGAGACCCAGTACTTC. V and J are TRBV7-9 and TRBJ2-5, with a tentative D call TRBD1 (5 bases). Germline assignment: CDR1 SEHNR and CDR2 FQNEAQ (reference sequence). V was shortened by 6 bases and J by 4 bases, with 15 bases between the two germline ends. The CDR3 consists of 14 residues.

The V call is TRBV2, the J call TRBJ2-2; perhaps TRBD2 as D (5 bases). Germline V CDR1 and CDR2: SNHLY, FYNNEI. The V end was cut by 3 bases, the J end by 3 bases, with 20 bases between. The CDR3 covers 18 residues. Here the CDR3 reads CASSDIGQPIGDTGELFF. DNA of the CDR3: TGTGCCAGCAGTGATATTGGGCAGCCCATCGGGGACACCGGGGAGCTGTTTTTT.

This clonotype was detected only a few times. The chain employs TRBV12-3 or TRBV12-4 and TRBJ2-3; possibly TRBD1 for D (5 bases). Deletions cut 5 bases from V and 6 bases from J, with 9 bases between. The CDR3 has 12 residues. The CDR3 region has the DNA TGTGCCAGCAGTCAGGACATTGATACGCAGTATTTT. Encoded protein: CASSQDIDTQYF.

The V gene is TRBV3-1, the J gene TRBJ2-7; 10 nucleotides line up with TRBD2. The CDR3 runs 19 residues. Germline lookup yields CDR1 LGHDT and CDR2 YNNKEL (reference sequence). V lost 6 bases, J lost 0 bases, and 17 bases stayed unmatched. CDR3 in DNA: TGTGCCAGCAGTTTAAGGGCTAGCGGGAGAGCAAGGTTCTCCTACGAGCAGTACTTC. It yields the protein CASSLRASGRARFSYEQYF.

This clonotype was observed a handful of times. The chain employs TRBV14 and TRBJ2-7; TRBD2 aligns across 8 bases. V lost 0 bases and J lost 4; bases outside the gene matches: 29. Germline V gives CDR1 SGHDN, CDR2 FVKESK. The CDR3 has 23 amino acids. CDR3 amino acids: CASSQDRRNREVHERGLLYEQYV. The CDR3 nucleotides are TGTGCCAGCAGCCAAGATCGACGGAACAGGGAGGTTCACGAGCGGGGGCTACTTTACGAGCAGTACGTC.

This chain links TRBV28 with TRBJ1-6; 9 bases agree with TRBD1. CDR1 MDHEN and CDR2 SYDVKM come from the germline V gene. The CDR3 runs to 16 residues. V gave up 5 bases and J gave up 7 bases; unmatched junction bases: 9. The CDR3 bases are TGTGCCAGCAGTCGTCACCGACAGGGGGGGAATTCACCCCTCCACTTT. Residues: CASSRHRQGGNSPLHF.

This clonotype has at least ten counts. The rearrangement uses TRBV7-9 and TRBJ2-3, with 11 nucleotides matching TRBD2. Per germline, CDR1 SEHNR and CDR2 FQNEAQ (reference sequence). The V segment lost 6 bases and the J segment 6 bases; nucleotides outside the gene matches: 8. The CDR3 consists of 15 residues. This CDR3 reads CASRTTSGVTDTQYF. CDR3 DNA: TGTGCCAGCAGGACGACTAGCGGGGTCACGGATACGCAGTATTTT.

This clonotype was counted between two and nine times. The rearrangement joins TRBV10-3 to TRBJ1-1; no clear D gene. The CDR3 sequence is 15 residues long. V was cut by 5 bases and J by 1 base, with 14 bases left in between. Germline V CDR1 and CDR2: ENHRY, SYGVKD. This CDR3 is CAISRNLQTNTEAFF. CDR3 sequence (DNA): TGTGCCATCAGTAGAAACCTACAGACGAACACTGAAGCTTTCTTT.

The chain recombines TRBV6-5 with TRBJ2-7; 9 bases are a match to TRBD2. The J segment lost 3 bases and the V segment lost 4 bases, leaving 7 bases of the junction unmatched. This CDR3 region has 15 residues. Germline CDR1 MNHEY, CDR2 SVGAGI. The CDR3 DNA reads TGTGCCAGCAGTTTGACCCTAGCGGGAAACTACGAGCAGTACTTC. Protein sequence: CASSLTLAGNYEQYF.

The J gene is TRBJ2-7, the V gene TRBV5-1; TRBD1 matches 8 bases. Germline values: CDR1 SGHRS, CDR2 YFSETQ. V shed 1 base and J 3 bases; nucleotides not matched to a gene: 6. The CDR3 is 15 residues long. CDR3 residues: CASSLTTGGGYEQYF. The CDR3 DNA reads as TGCGCCAGCAGCTTGACCACAGGGGGAGGCTACGAGCAGTACTTC.

V gene TRBV19 combines with J gene TRBJ1-1, with TRBD1 identical over 7 bases. V gave up 7 bases and J gave up 8 bases; unmatched junction bases: 10. CDR3 length: 13 residues. Per the germline V gene, CDR1 is LNHDA and CDR2 is SQIVND (reference sequence). The CDR3 sequence: CASTNPPGQEAFF. The CDR3, as DNA: TGTGCCAGTACTAACCCCCCGGGACAGGAAGCTTTCTTT.

This clonotype was seen ten or more times. The chain employs TRBV4-2 and TRBJ2-3; possibly TRBD2 for D (5 bases). The V and J ends lost 0 bases and 3 bases respectively, with 10 bases between them. The CDR3 has 15 residues. Germline loops: CDR1 LGHNA, CDR2 YNFKEQ. This CDR3 reads CASSQDGRGTDTQYF. DNA for the CDR3: TGTGCCAGCAGCCAAGATGGCAGAGGGACAGATACGCAGTATTTT.

This clonotype has only a few counts. The chain links TRBV5-1 to TRBJ2-5, with 9 bases fitting TRBD1. Germline CDR1 is SGHRS and CDR2 is YFSETQ. The CDR3 is made up of 15 amino acids. V lost 4 bases, J lost 4 bases, and 8 bases stayed unmatched. The CDR3 coding sequence is TGCGCCAGCAGCCCGGGACAGGGAGTGGGAGAGACCCAGTACTTC. This translates into CASSPGQGVGETQYF.

The chain is built from TRBV14 and TRBJ2-5; possible D gene TRBD2, 6 bases. CDR1 and CDR2 (germline): SGHDN, FVKESK. V shed 1 base and J shed 1 base, with 13 bases lying between them. The CDR3 has 16 residues. The DNA of the CDR3 is TGTGCCAGCAGCCAAGGCCCCCGACTAGTCCAAGAGACCCAGTACTTC. Amino acids: CASSQGPRLVQETQYF. Together with reference TRBV14 and TRBJ2-5, the CDR3 gives the full variable domain: EAGVTQFPSHSVIEKGQTVTLRCDPISGHDNLYWYRRVMGKEIKFLLHFVKESKQDESGMPNNRFLAERTGGTYSTLKVQPAELEDSGVYFCASSQGPRLVQETQYFGPGTRLLVL.

V is TRBV15 and J is TRBJ1-1; no definite D call. Germline lookup yields CDR1 LNHNV and CDR2 YYDKDF (reference sequence). Trimming removed 2 bases from V and 6 bases from J, with 10 bases in between. The CDR3 runs 13 residues. In DNA form, the CDR3 reads TGTGCCACCAGCAGATCCGGGGTTGCTGAAGCTTTCTTT. Translating gives CATSRSGVAEAFF.